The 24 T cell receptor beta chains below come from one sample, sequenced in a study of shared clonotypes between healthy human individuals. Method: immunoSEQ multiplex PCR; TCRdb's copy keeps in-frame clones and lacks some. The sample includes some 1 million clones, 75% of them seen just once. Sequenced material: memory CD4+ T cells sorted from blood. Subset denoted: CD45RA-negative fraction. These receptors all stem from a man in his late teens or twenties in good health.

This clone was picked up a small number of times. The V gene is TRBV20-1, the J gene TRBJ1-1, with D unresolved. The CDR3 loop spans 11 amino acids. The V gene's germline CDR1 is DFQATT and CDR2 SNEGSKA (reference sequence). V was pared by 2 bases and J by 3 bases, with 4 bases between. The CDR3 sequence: CSARPYTEAFF. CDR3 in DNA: TGCAGTGCTAGACCGTACACTGAAGCTTTCTTT.

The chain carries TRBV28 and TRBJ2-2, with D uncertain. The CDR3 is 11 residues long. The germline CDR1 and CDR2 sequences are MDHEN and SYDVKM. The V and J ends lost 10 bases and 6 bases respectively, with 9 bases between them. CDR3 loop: CATRSPGELFF. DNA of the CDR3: TGTGCCACCCGAAGTCCCGGGGAGCTGTTTTTT.

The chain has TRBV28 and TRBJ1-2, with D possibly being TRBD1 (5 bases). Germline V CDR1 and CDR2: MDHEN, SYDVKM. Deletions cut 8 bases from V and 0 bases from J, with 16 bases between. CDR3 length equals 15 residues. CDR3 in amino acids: CASGGAAQANYGYTF. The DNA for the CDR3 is TGTGCCAGCGGAGGGGCAGCCCAAGCTAACTATGGCTACACCTTC.

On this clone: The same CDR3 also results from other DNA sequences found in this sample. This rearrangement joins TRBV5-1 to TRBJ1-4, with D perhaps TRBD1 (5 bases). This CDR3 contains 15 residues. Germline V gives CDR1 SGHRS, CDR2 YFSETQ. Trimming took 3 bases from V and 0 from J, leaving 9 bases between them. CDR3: CASSSQGATNEKLFF. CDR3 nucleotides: TGCGCCAGCAGCTCCCAGGGTGCAACTAATGAAAAACTGTTTTTT.

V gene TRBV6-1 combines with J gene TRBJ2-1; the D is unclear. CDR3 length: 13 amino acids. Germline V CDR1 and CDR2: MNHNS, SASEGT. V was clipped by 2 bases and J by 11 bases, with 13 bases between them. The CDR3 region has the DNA TGTGCCAGCAGTGAAACGAGGTGGAATCAGCAGTTCTTC. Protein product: CASSETRWNQQFF.

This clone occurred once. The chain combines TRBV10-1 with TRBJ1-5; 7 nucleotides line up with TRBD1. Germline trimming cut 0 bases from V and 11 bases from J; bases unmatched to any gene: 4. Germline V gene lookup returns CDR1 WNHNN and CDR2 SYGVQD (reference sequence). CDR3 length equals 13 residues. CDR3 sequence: CASSESEGATQHF. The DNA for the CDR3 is TGCGCCAGCAGTGAGTCGGAGGGGGCGACCCAGCATTTT.

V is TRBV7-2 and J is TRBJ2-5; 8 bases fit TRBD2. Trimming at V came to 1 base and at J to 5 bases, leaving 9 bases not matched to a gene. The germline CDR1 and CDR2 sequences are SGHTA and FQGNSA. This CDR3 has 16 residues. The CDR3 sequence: CASSLDIGRAVETQYF. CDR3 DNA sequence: TGTGCCAGCAGCTTAGATATCGGGAGGGCCGTGGAGACCCAGTACTTC.

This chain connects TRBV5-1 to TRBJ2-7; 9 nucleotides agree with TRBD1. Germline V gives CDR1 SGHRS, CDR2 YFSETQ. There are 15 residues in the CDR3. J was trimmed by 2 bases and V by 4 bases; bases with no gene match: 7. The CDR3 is CASSPTGTGTYEQYF. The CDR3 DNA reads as TGCGCCAGCAGCCCCACCGGGACAGGGACCTACGAGCAGTACTTC.

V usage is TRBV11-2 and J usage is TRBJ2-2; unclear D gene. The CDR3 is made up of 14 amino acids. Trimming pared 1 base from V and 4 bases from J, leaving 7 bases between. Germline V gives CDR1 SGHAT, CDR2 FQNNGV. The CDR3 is CASSLVMFTGELFF. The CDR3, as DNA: TGTGCCAGCAGCTTAGTAATGTTCACCGGGGAGCTGTTTTTT.

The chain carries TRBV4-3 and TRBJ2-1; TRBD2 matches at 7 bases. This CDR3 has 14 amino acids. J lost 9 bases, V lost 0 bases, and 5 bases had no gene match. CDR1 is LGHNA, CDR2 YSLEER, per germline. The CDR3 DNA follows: TGCGCCAGCAGCCAAGAATCCTGGGAGGGTGAGCAGTTCTTC. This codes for CASSQESWEGEQFF.

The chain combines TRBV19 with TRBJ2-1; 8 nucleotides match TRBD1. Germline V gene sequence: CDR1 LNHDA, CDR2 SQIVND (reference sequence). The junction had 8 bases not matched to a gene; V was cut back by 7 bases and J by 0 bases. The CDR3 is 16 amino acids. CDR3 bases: TGTGCCAGTACCCGGACAGGGAGCAGCTCCTACAATGAGCAGTTCTTC. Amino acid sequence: CASTRTGSSSYNEQFF.

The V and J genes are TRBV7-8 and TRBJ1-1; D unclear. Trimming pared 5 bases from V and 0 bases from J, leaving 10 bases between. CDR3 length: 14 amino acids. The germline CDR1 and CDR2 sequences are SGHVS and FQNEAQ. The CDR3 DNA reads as TGTGCCAGCAGCCCAACAGCAATGAACACTGAAGCTTTCTTT. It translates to CASSPTAMNTEAFF.

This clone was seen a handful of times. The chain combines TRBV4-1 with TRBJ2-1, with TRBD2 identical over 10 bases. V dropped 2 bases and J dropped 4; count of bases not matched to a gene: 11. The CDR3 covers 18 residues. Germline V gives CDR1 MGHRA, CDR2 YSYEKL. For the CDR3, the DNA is TGCGCCAGCAGCCAAACCCTTAGCGGGGGGCTAATATACAATGAGCAGTTCTTC. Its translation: CASSQTLSGGLIYNEQFF.

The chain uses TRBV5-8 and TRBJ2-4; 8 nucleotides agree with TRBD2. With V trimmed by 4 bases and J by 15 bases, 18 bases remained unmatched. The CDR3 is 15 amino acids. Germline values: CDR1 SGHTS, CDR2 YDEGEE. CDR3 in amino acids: CASSRGELAAYLGYF. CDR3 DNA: TGTGCCAGCAGCCGAGGCGAACTAGCGGCTTACCTCGGGTACTTC. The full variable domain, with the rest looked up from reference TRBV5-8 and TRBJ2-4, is EAGVTQSPTHLIKTRGQQATLRCSPISGHTSVYWYQQALGLGLQFLLWYDEGEERNRGNFPPRFSGRQFPNYSSELNVNALELEDSALYLCASSRGELAAYLGYFGAGTRLSVL.

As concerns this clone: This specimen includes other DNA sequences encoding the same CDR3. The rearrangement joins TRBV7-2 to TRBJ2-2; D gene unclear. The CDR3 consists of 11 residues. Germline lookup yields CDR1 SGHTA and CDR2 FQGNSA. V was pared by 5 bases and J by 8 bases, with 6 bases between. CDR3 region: CASSPPGELFF. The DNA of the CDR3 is TGTGCCAGCAGCCCCCCAGGGGAGCTGTTTTTT.

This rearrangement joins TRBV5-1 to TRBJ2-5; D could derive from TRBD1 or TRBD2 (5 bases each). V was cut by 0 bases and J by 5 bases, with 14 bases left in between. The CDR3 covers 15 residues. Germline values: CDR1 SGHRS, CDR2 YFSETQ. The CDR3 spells CASSLAGANGETQYF. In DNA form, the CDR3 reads TGCGCCAGCAGCTTGGCCGGGGCCAATGGGGAGACCCAGTACTTC.

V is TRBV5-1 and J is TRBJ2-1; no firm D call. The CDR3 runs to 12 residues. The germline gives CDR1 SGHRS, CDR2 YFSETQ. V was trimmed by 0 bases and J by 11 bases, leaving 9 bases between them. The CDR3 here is CASSLVTLQQFF. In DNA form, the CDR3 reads TGCGCCAGCAGCTTGGTGACTCTCCAGCAGTTCTTC.

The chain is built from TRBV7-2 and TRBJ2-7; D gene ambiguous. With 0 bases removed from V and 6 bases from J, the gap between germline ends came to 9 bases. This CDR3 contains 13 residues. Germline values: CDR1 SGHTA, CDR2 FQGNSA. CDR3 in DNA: TGTGCCAGCAGCTTAGCGACTTACATCGAGCAGTACTTC. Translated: CASSLATYIEQYF.

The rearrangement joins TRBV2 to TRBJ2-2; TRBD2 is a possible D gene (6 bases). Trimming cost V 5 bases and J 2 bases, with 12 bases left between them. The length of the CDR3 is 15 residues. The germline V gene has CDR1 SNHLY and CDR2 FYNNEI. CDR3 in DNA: TGTGCCAGCAGTAGGGACTCGGCTAACACCGGGGAGCTGTTTTTT. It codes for CASSRDSANTGELFF.

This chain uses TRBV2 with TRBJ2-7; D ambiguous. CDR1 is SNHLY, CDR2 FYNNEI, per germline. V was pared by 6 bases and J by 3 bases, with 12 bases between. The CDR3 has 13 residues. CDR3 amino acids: CASRPHHSYEQYF. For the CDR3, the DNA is TGTGCCAGCAGACCCCACCACAGCTACGAGCAGTACTTC.

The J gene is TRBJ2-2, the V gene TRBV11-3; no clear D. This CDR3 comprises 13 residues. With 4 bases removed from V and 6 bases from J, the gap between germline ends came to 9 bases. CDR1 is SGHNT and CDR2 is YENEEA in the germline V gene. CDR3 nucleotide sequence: TGTGCCAGCAGCTGGGAAGGAGCCGGGGAGCTGTTTTTT. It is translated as CASSWEGAGELFF.

The CDR3 bases are TGTGCCAGCAGCTCGGGACTAGCGGTCGAGCAGTACTTC. It is translated as CASSSGLAVEQYF. The rearrangement links TRBV12-1 to TRBJ2-7; the D call in the table, TRBD2, was not verified against the DNA. TRBV12-1 is a listed pseudogene. The CDR3 length is 13 residues.

The CDR3 coding sequence is TGTGCCAGCAGCGCGAAAGGCGGGGGTATGGATGAGCAGTTCTTC. This translates into CASSAKGGGMDEQFF. The V and J genes are TRBV6-5 and TRBJ2-1; 7 nucleotides line up with TRBD2. The ends lost 6 bases at V and 8 bases at J; junction bases unmatched: 13. CDR1 is MNHEY, CDR2 SVGAGI, per germline. The CDR3 runs 15 residues.

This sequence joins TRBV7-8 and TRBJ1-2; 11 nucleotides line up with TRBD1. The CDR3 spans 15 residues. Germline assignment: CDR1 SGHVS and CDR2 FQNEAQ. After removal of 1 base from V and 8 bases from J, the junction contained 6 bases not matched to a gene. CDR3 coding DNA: TGTGCCAGCAGCTTAGGGGACAGGGGGGAGGTAGGCTACACCTTC. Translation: CASSLGDRGEVGYTF.